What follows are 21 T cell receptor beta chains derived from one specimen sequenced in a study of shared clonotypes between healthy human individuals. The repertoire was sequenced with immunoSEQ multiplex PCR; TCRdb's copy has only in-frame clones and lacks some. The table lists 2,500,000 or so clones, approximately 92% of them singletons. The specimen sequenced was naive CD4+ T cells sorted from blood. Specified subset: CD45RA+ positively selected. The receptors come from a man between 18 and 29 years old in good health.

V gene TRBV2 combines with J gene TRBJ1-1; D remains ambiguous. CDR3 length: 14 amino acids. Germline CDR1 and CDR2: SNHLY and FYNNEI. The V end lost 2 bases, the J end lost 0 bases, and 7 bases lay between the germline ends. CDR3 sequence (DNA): TGTGCCAGCAGTGAATCACGGGTGAACACTGAAGCTTTCTTT. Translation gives CASSESRVNTEAFF.

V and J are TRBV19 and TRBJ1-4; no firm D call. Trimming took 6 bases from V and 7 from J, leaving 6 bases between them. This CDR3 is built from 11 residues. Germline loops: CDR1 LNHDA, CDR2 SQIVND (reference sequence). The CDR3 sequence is CASRGSEKLFF. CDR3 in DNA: TGTGCCAGTAGAGGTAGTGAAAAACTGTTTTTT.

The CDR3 loop reads CASSDPDGGSYNEQFF. DNA of the CDR3: TGTGCCAGCAGCGATCCGGACGGAGGCTCCTACAATGAGCAGTTCTTC. The V and J genes are TRBV2 and TRBJ2-1; tentatively, D is TRBD2 (5 bases). Germline-derived CDR1 and CDR2 are SNHLY and FYNNEI. CDR3 size: 16 residues. Trimming removed 6 bases from V and 0 bases from J, with 15 bases in between.

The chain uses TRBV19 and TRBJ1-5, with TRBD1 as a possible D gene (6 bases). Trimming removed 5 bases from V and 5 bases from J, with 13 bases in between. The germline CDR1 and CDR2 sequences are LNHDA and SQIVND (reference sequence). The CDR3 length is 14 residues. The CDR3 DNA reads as TGTGCCAGTAGTTCACAGGGAATCGATCAGCCCCAGCATTTT. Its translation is CASSSQGIDQPQHF.

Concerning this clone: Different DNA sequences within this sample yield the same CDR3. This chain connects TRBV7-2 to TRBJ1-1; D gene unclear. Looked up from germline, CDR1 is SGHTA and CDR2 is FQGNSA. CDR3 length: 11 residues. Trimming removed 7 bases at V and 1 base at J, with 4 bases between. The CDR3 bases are TGTGCCAGCACCCGGAACACTGAAGCTTTCTTT. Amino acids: CASTRNTEAFF.

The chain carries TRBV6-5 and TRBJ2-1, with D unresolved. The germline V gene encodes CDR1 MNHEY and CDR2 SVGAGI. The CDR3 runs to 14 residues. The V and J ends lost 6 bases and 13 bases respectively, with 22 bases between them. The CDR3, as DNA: TGTGCCAGCAGCCGGAATACAAAACTCCCACACCAGTTCTTC. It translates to CASSRNTKLPHQFF.

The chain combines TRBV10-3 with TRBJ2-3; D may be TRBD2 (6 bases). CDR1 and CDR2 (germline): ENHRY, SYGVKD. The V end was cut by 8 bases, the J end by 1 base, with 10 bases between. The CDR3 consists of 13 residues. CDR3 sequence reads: CAIGGSGTDTQYF. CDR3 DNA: TGTGCCATCGGGGGGAGTGGCACAGATACGCAGTATTTT.

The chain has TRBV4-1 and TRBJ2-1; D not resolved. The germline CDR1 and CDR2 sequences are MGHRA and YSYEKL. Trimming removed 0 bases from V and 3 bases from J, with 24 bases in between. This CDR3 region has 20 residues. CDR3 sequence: CASSQDRYGRPPFGYNEQFF. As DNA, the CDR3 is TGCGCCAGCAGCCAAGATCGCTACGGTCGCCCCCCGTTCGGCTACAATGAGCAGTTCTTC.

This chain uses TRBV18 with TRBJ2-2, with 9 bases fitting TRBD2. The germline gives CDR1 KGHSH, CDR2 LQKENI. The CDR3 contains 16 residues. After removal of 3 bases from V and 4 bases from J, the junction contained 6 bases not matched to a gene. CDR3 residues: CASSPQLAGVTGELFF. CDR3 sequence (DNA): TGTGCCAGCTCACCCCAATTAGCGGGAGTCACCGGGGAGCTGTTTTTT. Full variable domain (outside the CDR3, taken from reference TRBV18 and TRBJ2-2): NAGVMQNPRHLVRRRGQEARLRCSPMKGHSHVYWYRQLPEEGLKFMVYLQKENIIDESGMPKERFSAEFPKEGPSILRIQQVVRGDSAAYFCASSPQLAGVTGELFFGEGSRLTVL.

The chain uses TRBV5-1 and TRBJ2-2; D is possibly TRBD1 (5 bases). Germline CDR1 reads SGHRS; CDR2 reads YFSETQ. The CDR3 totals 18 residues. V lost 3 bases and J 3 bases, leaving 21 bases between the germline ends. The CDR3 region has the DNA TGCGCCAGCAGCTCCTCTCACTTCATTAAGACAGACACCGGGGAGCTGTTTTTT. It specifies CASSSSHFIKTDTGELFF.

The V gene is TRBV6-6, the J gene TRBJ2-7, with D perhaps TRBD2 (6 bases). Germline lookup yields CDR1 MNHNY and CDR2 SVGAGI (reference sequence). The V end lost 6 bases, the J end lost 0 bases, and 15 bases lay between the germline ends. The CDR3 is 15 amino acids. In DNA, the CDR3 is TGTGCCAGCAGCCGCGGGACGGATAGCTCCTACGAGCAGTACTTC. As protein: CASSRGTDSSYEQYF.

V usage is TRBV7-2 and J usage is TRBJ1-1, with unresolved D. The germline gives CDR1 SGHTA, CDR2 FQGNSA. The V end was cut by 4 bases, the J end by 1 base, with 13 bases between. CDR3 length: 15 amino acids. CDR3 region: CASSSSRTGNTEAFF. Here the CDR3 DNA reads TGTGCCAGCAGCTCCTCCCGGACGGGGAACACTGAAGCTTTCTTT.

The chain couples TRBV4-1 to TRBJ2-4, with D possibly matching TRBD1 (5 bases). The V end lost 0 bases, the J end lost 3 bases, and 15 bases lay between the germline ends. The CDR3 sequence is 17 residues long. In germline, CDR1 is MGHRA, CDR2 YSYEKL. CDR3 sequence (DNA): TGCGCCAGCAGCCAAGATCGAGATGCCCAGGGCAAAAACATTCAGTACTTC. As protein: CASSQDRDAQGKNIQYF.

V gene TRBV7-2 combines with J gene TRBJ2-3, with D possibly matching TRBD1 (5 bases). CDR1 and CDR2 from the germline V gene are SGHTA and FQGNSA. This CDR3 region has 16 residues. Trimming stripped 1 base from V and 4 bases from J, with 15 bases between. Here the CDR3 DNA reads TGTGCCAGCAGCTTAGTTGGTGTAGGGGTTGCAGATACGCAGTATTTT. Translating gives CASSLVGVGVADTQYF.

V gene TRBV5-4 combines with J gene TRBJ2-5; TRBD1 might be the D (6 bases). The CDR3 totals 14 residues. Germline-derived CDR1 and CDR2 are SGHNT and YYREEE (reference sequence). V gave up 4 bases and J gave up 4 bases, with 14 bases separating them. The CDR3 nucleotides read TGTGCCAGCAGCCCAACACAGGGTAGAGAGACCCAGTACTTC. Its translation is CASSPTQGRETQYF.

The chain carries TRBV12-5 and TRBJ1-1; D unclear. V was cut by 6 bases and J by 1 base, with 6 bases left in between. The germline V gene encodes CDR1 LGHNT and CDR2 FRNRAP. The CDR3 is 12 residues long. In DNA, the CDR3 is TGTGCTAGTGGGGCACCGAACACTGAAGCTTTCTTT. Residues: CASGAPNTEAFF.

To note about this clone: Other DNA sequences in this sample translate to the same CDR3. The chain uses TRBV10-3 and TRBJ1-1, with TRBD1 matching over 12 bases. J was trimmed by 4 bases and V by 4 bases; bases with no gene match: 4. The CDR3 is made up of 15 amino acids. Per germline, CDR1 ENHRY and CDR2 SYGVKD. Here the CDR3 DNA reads TGTGCCATCAGTGCGGGACAGGGGGCTGGCACTGAAGCTTTCTTT. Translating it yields CAISAGQGAGTEAFF.

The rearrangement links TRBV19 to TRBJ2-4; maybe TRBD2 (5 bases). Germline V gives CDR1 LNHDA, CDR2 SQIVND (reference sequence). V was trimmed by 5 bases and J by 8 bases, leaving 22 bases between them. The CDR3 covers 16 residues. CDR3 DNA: TGTGCCAGTAGTCCCAGCCCCGGGATCCTCAATGACATTCAGTACTTC. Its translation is CASSPSPGILNDIQYF.

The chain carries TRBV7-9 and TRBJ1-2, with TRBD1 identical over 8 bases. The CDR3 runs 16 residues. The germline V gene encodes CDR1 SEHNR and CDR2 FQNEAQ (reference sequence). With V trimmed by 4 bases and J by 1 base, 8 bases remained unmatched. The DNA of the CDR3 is TGTGCCAGCAGCTCACTCGAACAGGGGGTTAACTATGGCTACACCTTC. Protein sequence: CASSSLEQGVNYGYTF.

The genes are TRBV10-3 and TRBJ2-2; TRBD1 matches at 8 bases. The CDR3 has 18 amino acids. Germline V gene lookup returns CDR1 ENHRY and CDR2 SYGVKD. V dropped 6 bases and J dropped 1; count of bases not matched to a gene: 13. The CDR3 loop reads CAISGGLLGTGNTGELFF. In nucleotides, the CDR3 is TGTGCCATCAGCGGTGGGTTATTAGGGACAGGGAACACCGGGGAGCTGTTTTTT.

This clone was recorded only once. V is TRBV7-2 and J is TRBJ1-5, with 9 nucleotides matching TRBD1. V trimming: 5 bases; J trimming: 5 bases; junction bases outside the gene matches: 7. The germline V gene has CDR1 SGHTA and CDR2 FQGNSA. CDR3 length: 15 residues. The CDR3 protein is CASSVLGTGYQPQHF. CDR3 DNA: TGTGCCAGCAGCGTCCTCGGGACAGGGTATCAGCCCCAGCATTTT.